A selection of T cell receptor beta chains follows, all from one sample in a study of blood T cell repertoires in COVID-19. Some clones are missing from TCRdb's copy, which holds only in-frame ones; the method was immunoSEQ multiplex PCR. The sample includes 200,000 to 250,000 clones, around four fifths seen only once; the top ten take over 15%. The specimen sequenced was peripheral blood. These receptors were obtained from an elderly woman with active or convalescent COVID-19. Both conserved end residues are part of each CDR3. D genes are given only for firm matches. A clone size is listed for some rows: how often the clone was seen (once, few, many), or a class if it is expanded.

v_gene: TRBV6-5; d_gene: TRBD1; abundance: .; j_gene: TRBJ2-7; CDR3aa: CASRIRDSGEQYF; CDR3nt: TGTGCCAGCAGAATCAGGGACAGCGGCGAGCAGTACTTC
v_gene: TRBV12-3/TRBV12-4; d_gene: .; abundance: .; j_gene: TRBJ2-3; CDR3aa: CASSLQFTDTQYF; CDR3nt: TGTGCCAGCAGTCTACAGTTCACAGATACGCAGTATTTT
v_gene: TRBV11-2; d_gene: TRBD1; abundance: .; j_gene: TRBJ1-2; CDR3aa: CASSKGTGWEANYGYTF; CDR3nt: TGTGCCAGCAGCAAGGGGACAGGGTGGGAGGCTAACTATGGCTACACCTTC
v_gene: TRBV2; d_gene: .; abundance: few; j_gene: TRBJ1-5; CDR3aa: CASSGYSGPVHF; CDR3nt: TGTGCCAGCAGTGGGTACAGTGGCCCCGTGCATTTT
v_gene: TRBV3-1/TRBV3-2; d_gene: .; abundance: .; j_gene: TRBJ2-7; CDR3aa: CASNDRTDYEQYF; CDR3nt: TGTGCCAGCAACGACAGGACCGACTACGAGCAGTACTTC
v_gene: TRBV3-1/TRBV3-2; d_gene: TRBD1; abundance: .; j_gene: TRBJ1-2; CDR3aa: CASSLSPGQGENYGYTF; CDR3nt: TGTGCCAGCAGCCTCTCGCCCGGCCAGGGGGAGAACTATGGCTACACCTTC
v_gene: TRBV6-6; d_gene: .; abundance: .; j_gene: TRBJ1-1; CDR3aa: CASSYVGANTEAFF; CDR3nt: TGTGCCAGCAGTTACGTCGGAGCGAACACTGAAGCTTTCTTT
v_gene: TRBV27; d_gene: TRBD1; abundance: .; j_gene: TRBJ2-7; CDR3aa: CASSLGRTGTRNEQYF; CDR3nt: TGTGCCAGCAGTTTAGGGAGGACAGGGACGAGGAACGAGCAGTACTTC
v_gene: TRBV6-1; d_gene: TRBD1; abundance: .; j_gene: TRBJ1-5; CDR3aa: CASSGQGQRGPNQPQHF; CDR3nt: TGTGCCAGCAGTGGACAGGGGCAAAGAGGGCCCAATCAGCCCCAGCATTTT
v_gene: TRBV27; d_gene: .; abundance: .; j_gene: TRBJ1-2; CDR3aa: CASSFGQLYGYTF; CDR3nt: TGTGCCAGCAGTTTTGGACAACTCTATGGCTACACCTTC
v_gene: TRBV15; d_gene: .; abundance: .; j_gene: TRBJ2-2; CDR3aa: CATSREAGEDTGELFF; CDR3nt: TGTGCCACCAGCAGAGAGGCAGGGGAAGACACCGGGGAGCTGTTTTTT
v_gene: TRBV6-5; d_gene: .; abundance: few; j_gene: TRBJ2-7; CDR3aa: CASSYSAVVLREQYF; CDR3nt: TGTGCCAGCAGTTACTCGGCGGTCGTCTTGCGGGAGCAGTACTTC
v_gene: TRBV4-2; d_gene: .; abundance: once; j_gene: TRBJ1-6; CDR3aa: CASSQEPLGGQGNSPLHF; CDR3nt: TGTGCCAGCAGCCAAGAACCCTTGGGGGGGCAAGGTAATTCACCCCTCCACTTT
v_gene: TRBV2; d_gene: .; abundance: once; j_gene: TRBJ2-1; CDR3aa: CASEGSGKQFF; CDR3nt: TGTGCCAGCGAAGGATCGGGGAAGCAGTTCTTC
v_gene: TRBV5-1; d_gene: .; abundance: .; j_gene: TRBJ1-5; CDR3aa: CASSGDGGDNQPQHF; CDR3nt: TGCGCCAGCAGCGGGGACGGAGGGGACAATCAGCCCCAGCATTTT
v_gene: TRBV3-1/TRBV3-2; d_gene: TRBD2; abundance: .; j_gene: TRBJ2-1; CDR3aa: CARDGLADYNEQFF; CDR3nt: TGTGCCAGGGACGGACTAGCGGACTACAATGAGCAGTTCTTC
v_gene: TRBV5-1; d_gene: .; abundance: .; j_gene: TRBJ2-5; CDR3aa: CASSWEDYSETQYF; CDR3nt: TGCGCCAGCAGCTGGGAGGACTATTCTGAGACCCAGTACTTC
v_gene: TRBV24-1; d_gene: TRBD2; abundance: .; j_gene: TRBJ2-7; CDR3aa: CAPRGLRTYEQYF; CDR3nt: TGTGCCCCTCGGGGACTACGGACCTACGAGCAGTACTTC
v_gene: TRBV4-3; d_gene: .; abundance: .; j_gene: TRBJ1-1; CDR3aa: CASSQVAVGETEAFF; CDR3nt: TGCGCCAGCAGCCAAGTGGCTGTAGGGGAAACTGAAGCTTTCTTT
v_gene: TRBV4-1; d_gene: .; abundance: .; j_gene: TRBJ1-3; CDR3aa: CASSQDESRGFGNTIYF; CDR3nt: TGCGCCAGCAGCCAAGACGAAAGCAGGGGATTTGGAAACACCATATATTTT
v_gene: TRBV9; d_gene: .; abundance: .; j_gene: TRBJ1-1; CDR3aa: CASSVEEGRNTEAFF; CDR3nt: TGTGCCAGCAGCGTAGAGGAGGGAAGGAACACTGAAGCTTTCTTT
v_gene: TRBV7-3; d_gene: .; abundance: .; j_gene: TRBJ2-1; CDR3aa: CASSPRQGRGNEQFF; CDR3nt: TGTGCCAGCAGCCCTAGGCAGGGGCGGGGGAATGAGCAGTTCTTC
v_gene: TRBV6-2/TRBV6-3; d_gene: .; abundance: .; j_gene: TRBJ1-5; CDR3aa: CASTPFLEGQPQHF; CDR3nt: TGTGCCAGCACCCCCTTTCTTGAGGGTCAGCCCCAGCATTTT
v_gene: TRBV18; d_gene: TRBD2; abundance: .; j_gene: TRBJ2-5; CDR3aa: CASSRGLAGGPETQYF; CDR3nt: TGTGCCAGCTCACGCGGACTAGCGGGGGGGCCGGAGACCCAGTACTTC
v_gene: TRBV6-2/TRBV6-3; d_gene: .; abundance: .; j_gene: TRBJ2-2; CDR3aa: CASSLRTRRSNTGELFF; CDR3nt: TGTGCCAGCAGCTTACGGACTCGACGTTCGAACACCGGGGAGCTGTTTTTT
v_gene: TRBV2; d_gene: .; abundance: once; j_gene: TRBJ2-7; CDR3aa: CASSSGRVPYEQYF; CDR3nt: TGTGCCAGCAGCTCCGGCAGGGTTCCCTACGAGCAGTACTTC
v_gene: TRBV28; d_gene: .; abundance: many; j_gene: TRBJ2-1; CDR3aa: CASNFQDPRGSNEQFF; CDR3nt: TGTGCCAGCAATTTTCAGGACCCCCGGGGTAGCAATGAGCAGTTCTTC
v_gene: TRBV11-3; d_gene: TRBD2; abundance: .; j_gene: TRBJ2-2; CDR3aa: CASSLDQAGGLTGELFF; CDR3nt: TGTGCCAGCAGCTTAGATCAGGCGGGGGGGCTCACCGGGGAGCTGTTTTTT
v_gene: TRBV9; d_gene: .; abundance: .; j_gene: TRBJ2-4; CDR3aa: CASSVETRNSIQYF; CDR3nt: TGTGCCAGCAGCGTAGAGACTAGAAATAGCATTCAGTACTTC
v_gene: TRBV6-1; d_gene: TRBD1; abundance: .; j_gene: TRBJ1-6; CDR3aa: CASSEHGGQYNSPLHF; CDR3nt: TGTGCCAGCAGTGAACACGGGGGACAGTATAATTCACCCCTCCACTTT
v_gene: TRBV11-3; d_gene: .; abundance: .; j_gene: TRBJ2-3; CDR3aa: CASSLTASTDTQYF; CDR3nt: TGTGCCAGCAGCCTGACAGCTAGCACAGATACGCAGTATTTT
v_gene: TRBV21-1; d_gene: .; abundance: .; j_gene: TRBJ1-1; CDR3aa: CASSITTVQNTEAFF; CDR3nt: TGTGCCAGCAGCATTACGACAGTGCAAAACACTGAAGCTTTCTTT
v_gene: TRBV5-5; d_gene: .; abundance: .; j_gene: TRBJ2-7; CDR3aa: CASSPGAYEQYF; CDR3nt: TGTGCCAGCAGCCCGGGTGCCTACGAGCAGTACTTC
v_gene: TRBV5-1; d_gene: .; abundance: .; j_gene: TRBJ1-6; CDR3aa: CASSLGPRGNSPLHF; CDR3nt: TGCGCCAGCAGCTTGGGTCCCAGGGGAAATTCACCCCTCCACTTT
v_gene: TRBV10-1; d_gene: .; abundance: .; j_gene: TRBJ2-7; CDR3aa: CASSVEGPPLWEQYF; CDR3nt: TGCGCCAGCAGTGTGGAGGGGCCTCCCCTATGGGAGCAGTACTTC
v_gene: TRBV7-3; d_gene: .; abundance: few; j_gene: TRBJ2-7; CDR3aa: CASSSQSVGAEQYF; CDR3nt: TGTGCCAGCAGCTCCCAGTCAGTAGGGGCCGAGCAGTACTTC
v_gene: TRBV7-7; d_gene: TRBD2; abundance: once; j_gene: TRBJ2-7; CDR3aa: CASSPGLALGPHEQYF; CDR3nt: TGTGCTAGCAGCCCGGGACTAGCCCTCGGCCCCCACGAGCAGTACTTC
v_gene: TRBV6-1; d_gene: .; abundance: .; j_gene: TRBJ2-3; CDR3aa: CASSEARLALRRQYF; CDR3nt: TGTGCCAGCAGTGAAGCACGACTGGCCCTCCGGAGGCAGTATTTT
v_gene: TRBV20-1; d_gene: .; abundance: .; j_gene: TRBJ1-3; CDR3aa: CSAYTGNTIYF; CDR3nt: TGCAGTGCGTATACAGGAAACACCATATATTTT
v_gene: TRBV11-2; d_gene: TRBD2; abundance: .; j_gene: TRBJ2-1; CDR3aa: CASSLRSSGYNEQFF; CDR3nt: TGTGCCAGCAGCTTACGGTCTAGCGGGTACAATGAGCAGTTCTTC
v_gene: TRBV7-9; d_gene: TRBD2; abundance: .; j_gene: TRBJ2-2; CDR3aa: CASSSASGTYTGELFF; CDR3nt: TGTGCCAGCAGCTCAGCGAGCGGGACTTATACCGGGGAGCTGTTTTTT
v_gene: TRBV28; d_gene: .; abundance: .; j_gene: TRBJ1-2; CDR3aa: CASSLEVRGYTF; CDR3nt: TGTGCCAGCAGTTTAGAGGTGAGAGGCTACACCTTC
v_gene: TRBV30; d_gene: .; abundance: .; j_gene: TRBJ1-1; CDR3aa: CAWSVVGDTEAFF; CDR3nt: TGTGCCTGGAGTGTAGTAGGGGACACTGAAGCTTTCTTT
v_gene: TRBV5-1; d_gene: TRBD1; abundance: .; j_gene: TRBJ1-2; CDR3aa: CASSLTYTGQGKGGYTF; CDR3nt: TGCGCCAGCAGCTTGACCTACACGGGACAGGGGAAAGGTGGCTACACCTTC
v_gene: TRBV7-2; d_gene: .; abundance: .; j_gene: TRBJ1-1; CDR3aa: CASSFARAGTEAFF; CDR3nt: TGTGCCAGCAGCTTTGCCAGGGCCGGCACTGAAGCTTTCTTT
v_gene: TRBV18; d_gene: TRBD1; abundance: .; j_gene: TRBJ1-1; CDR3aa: CASSPPTGTVNTEAFF; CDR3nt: TGTGCCAGCTCACCACCAACCGGGACAGTGAACACTGAAGCTTTCTTT
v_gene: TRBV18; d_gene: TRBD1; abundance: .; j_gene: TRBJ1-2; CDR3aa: CASSPPTGGDYGYTF; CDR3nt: TGTGCCAGCTCACCACCGACAGGGGGCGACTATGGCTACACCTTC
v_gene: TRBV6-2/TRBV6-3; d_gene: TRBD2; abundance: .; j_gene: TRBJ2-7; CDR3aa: CASSLVGGSIYEQYF; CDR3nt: TGTGCCAGCAGTTTGGTGGGCGGGAGTATCTACGAGCAGTACTTC
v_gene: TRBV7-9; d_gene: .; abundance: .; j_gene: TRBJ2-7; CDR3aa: CASSPWGEVVHEQYF; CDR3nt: TGTGCCAGCAGCCCCTGGGGGGAAGTCGTCCACGAGCAGTACTTC
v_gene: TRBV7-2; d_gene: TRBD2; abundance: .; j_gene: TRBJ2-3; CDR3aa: CASSLASGTQHTQYF; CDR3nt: TGTGCCAGCAGCTTAGCTAGCGGGACCCAGCATACGCAGTATTTT